The rows below give T cell receptor beta chains drawn from one sample of a study of OX40 agonist ivuxolimab in advanced cancers. The table came from immunoSEQ multiplex PCR; TCRdb's copy has only in-frame clones and leaves some out. The table lists about 58,000 clones, roughly 86% of them singletons. The specimen comprised CD4+ or CD8+ T cells sorted from blood, sampled in a trial of the OX40 agonist ivuxolimab. The receptors shown here come from an adult with an advanced solid tumor such as melanoma, head and neck, liver or kidney cancer. Both conserved end residues are part of each CDR3. Each record gives: D gene, clone size, J gene, CDR3 length, V gene, CDR3 DNA, CDR3 protein. The D gene is left open where the match is weak. The size entry is marked missing in some rows and otherwise reads once, few, many or a size class.

TRBD1	NA	TRBJ1-1	15	TRBV19	TGTGCCAGTAGTATCGGGACAGGGAAGAACACTGAAGCTTTCTTT	CASSIGTGKNTEAFF
NA	NA	TRBJ1-5	15	TRBV19	TGTGCCAGTAGTGTGGGGGGCGGGAATACTCAGCCCCAGCATTTT	CASSVGGGNTQPQHF
TRBD1	NA	TRBJ2-7	13	TRBV30	TGTGCCTATTCCGGGACAGGGTGGTACGAGCAGTACTTC	CAYSGTGWYEQYF
NA	NA	TRBJ2-1	18	TRBV5-6	TGTGCCAGCAGCTTTCCCCCCGGGGTCGGGGGACCGTACAATGAGCAGTTCTTC	CASSFPPGVGGPYNEQFF
TRBD1	NA	TRBJ1-2	13	TRBV5-1	TGCGCCAGCGCGGGGGACAGCCTAAATGGCTACACCTTC	CASAGDSLNGYTF
NA	NA	TRBJ1-6	15	TRBV11-2	TGTGCCAGCAGCCCCCAAAGACAGTTTAATTCACCCCTCCACTTT	CASSPQRQFNSPLHF
NA	NA	TRBJ2-3	14	TRBV19	TGTGCCAGTACCCATCTCGGGGACACAGATACGCAGTATTTT	CASTHLGDTDTQYF
NA	NA	TRBJ1-4	15	TRBV28	TGTGCCAGCAGTTTGGGGGGGGCACTAGATGAAAAACTGTTTTTT	CASSLGGALDEKLFF
NA	NA	TRBJ1-4	15	TRBV19	TGTGCCAGTAGTGGAAGAACAGGGCTCAAGGAAAAACTGTTTTTT	CASSGRTGLKEKLFF
NA	NA	TRBJ1-1	13	TRBV30	TGTGCCTGGAGACGGGGGGTGAACACTGAAGCTTTCTTT	CAWRRGVNTEAFF
NA	NA	TRBJ2-3	17	TRBV11-2	TGTGCCAGCAGCTTAGAGAGAGTTACTAGCAGGTCAGATACGCAGTATTTT	CASSLERVTSRSDTQYF
TRBD1	NA	TRBJ1-5	19	TRBV2	TGTGCCAGCACCCAGGGGTCCAGGGGGCCCCTCTATAGCAATCAGCCCCAGCATTTT	CASTQGSRGPLYSNQPQHF
NA	NA	TRBJ1-1	17	TRBV4-1	TGCGCCAGCAGCCAAGATAATAGGAGACAGAGCAACACTGAAGCTTTCTTT	CASSQDNRRQSNTEAFF
NA	NA	TRBJ2-5	13	TRBV11-1	TGTGCCAGCAGCTTACGCGTGGTGGAGACCCAGTACTTC	CASSLRVVETQYF
TRBD1	NA	TRBJ1-4	16	TRBV7-9	TGTGCCAGCAGCTTGACGGGACAGGGCCCAGGGGGGTTTCTGTTTTTT	CASSLTGQGPGGFLFF
NA	few	TRBJ1-6	14	TRBV18	TGTGCCAGCTCACCCAGACAGAATAATTCACCCCTCCACTTT	CASSPRQNNSPLHF
TRBD1	NA	TRBJ2-3	14	TRBV25-1	TGTGCCAGCCGGACAGGGTTCGGCACAGATACGCAGTATTTT	CASRTGFGTDTQYF
NA	few	TRBJ2-2	15	TRBV29-1	TGCAGCGTTGAGGGGGCGGGGAGGCGGGCCGGGGAGCTGTTTTTT	CSVEGAGRRAGELFF
NA	NA	TRBJ1-2	14	TRBV4-2	TGTGCCAGCAGCCAAGCCACGGATAGCTATGGCTACACCTTC	CASSQATDSYGYTF
NA	NA	TRBJ2-5	14	TRBV2	TGTGCCAGCAGCCGACGATCGGGAAGGGAGACCCAGTACTTC	CASSRRSGRETQYF
TRBD1	NA	TRBJ1-3	17	TRBV7-2	TGTGCCAGCAGCACCGGGACAGGACCGAACTCTGGAAACACCATATATTTT	CASSTGTGPNSGNTIYF
NA	NA	TRBJ2-2	11	TRBV18	TGTGCCAGCTCACCCCTCCTGGAGCTGTTTTTT	CASSPLLELFF
TRBD1	NA	TRBJ2-6	16	TRBV18	TGTGCCAGCTCACTAGGGACAGGGACTGGGGCCAACGTCCTGACTTTC	CASSLGTGTGANVLTF
NA	NA	TRBJ1-4	12	TRBV6-6	TGTGCCAGCAGTTACTACAGTGAAAAACTGTTTTTT	CASSYYSEKLFF
NA	NA	TRBJ2-2	13	TRBV11-2	TGTGCCAGCAGCTTAGGAGGGACCGGGGAGCTGTTTTTT	CASSLGGTGELFF
NA	NA	TRBJ1-4	15	TRBV18	TGTGCCAGCTCACCCGGAAGGGGGGCTAATGAAAAACTGTTTTTT	CASSPGRGANEKLFF
TRBD1	NA	TRBJ2-5	14	TRBV29-1	TGCATCGCCTCCCGGGACAGGGGGCCGGAGACCCAGTACTTC	CIASRDRGPETQYF
NA	NA	TRBJ1-2	13	TRBV27	TGTGCCAGCAGTTCTCACGTAGGATATGGCTACACCTTC	CASSSHVGYGYTF
NA	once	TRBJ2-2	15	TRBV6-5	TGTGCCAGCTCACCTTTGGCCATAATGGCCGGGGAGCTGTTTTTT	CASSPLAIMAGELFF
TRBD1	NA	TRBJ2-5	16	TRBV11-3	TGTGCCAGCAGCTTGGGAACAGGGGTATCCCAAGAGACCCAGTACTTC	CASSLGTGVSQETQYF
NA	NA	TRBJ2-7	14	TRBV10-3	TGTGCCATCAGTGGCGGGCCGAGCTCCTACGAGCAGTACTTC	CAISGGPSSYEQYF
TRBD1	NA	TRBJ1-2	14	TRBV6-5	TGTGCCAGCAGCATAGGGACAGGGGCTTTTGGCTACACCTTC	CASSIGTGAFGYTF
TRBD1	NA	TRBJ2-7	13	TRBV18	TGTGCCAGCTTGGGACAGGGGGGAAACGAGCAGTACTTC	CASLGQGGNEQYF
TRBD1	NA	TRBJ2-1	15	TRBV2	TGTGCCAGCAATCCGACAGGGGTGTCCTACAATGAGCAGTTCTTC	CASNPTGVSYNEQFF
NA	NA	TRBJ2-3	14	TRBV2	TGTGCCAGCAGTGACGTGGCAACCACAGATACGCAGTATTTT	CASSDVATTDTQYF
NA	NA	TRBJ2-3	17	TRBV10-3	TGTGCCATCAGTGACGCCGACGGTGTGGGTGTGGAAAATACGCAGTATTTT	CAISDADGVGVENTQYF
NA	NA	TRBJ2-7	15	TRBV12-5	TGTGCTAGTGGTTTGGACAGGGTCCCCTCCTACGAGCAGTACTTC	CASGLDRVPSYEQYF
NA	NA	TRBJ2-1	16	TRBV19	TGTGCCAGTAGTACCACTAGCCTTAGCTCCTACAATGAGCAGTTCTTC	CASSTTSLSSYNEQFF
NA	NA	TRBJ2-2	16	TRBV11-3	TGTGCCAGCAGCTTAGGTCCACGCTCGGCCACCGGGGAGCTGTTTTTT	CASSLGPRSATGELFF
TRBD2	NA	TRBJ2-2	14	TRBV18	TGTGCCAGCTCAAGTTCGGGGGGCACCGGGGAGCTGTTTTTT	CASSSSGGTGELFF
NA	NA	TRBJ2-7	14	TRBV7-9	TGTGCCAGCAGCTTAGGCAGGGGCTCCTACGAGCAGTACTTC	CASSLGRGSYEQYF
NA	NA	TRBJ2-3	16	TRBV11-3	TGTGCCAGCAGCCCCCGATCTGGGGGGGGCTTCGATACGCAGTATTTT	CASSPRSGGGFDTQYF
NA	once	TRBJ1-3	15	TRBV19	TGTGCCAGTAGTATCGATGGGGTCTCTGGAAACACCATATATTTT	CASSIDGVSGNTIYF
TRBD1	NA	TRBJ2-5	15	TRBV5-5	TGTGCCAGCAGCTCTCCGACAGGGGGCGGCGAGACCCAGTACTTC	CASSSPTGGGETQYF
TRBD2	NA	TRBJ2-7	15	TRBV9	TGTGCCAGCAGCGCCCAGGGACTAGCGGGCCTGGAGCAGTACTTC	CASSAQGLAGLEQYF
TRBD1	NA	TRBJ2-2	15	TRBV5-1	TGCGCCAGCAGCCCGGGACAGGGGGCGGCCGGGGAGCTGTTTTTT	CASSPGQGAAGELFF